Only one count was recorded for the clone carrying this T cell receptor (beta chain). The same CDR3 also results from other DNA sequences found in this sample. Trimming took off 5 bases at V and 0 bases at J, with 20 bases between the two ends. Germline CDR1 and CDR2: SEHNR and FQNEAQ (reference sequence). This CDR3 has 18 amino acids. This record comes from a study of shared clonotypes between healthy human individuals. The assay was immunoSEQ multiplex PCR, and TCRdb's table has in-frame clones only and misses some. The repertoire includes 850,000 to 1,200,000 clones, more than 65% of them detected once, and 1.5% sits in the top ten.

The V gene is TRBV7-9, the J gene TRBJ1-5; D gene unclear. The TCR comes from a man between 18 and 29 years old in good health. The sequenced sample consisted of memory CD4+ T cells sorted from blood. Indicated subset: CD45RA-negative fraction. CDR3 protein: CASSQSEQMGYSNQPQHF. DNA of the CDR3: TGTGCCAGCAGCCAGTCCGAGCAGATGGGGTATAGCAATCAGCCCCAGCATTTT.